A selection of T cell receptor beta chains follows, all from one sample in a study of spatial heterogeneity in lung cancer. TCRdb passed the 5' RACE reads through MiXCR, listing each CDR3 protein once. The table records some 54,000 distinct CDR3 sequences, less than 9.5% of them present only once. The specimen was PBMCs, collected at follow-up. These TCRs come from a female donor with early-stage non-small cell lung cancer. The CDR3 runs from the conserved cysteine through the conserved F or W. The order of the fields is D gene, clone size, J gene, V gene, CDR3 DNA, CDR3 protein. The D gene is left open where the match is weak. Rows may omit the clone size; those that give it use once, few, many or a size class.

d_call: -; clone_size: once; j_call: TRBJ2-7; v_call: TRBV4-3; cdr3_nt: TGCGCCAGCAGCCAAGACTGGCTGTCCGGCTCCTACGAGCAGTACTTC; cdr3_aa: CASSQDWLSGSYEQYF
d_call: -; clone_size: -; j_call: TRBJ1-4; v_call: TRBV7-9; cdr3_nt: TGTGCCAGCAGCCACCTTAAAGGGACTAATGAAAAACGGTTTTTT; cdr3_aa: CASSHLKGTNEKRFF
d_call: TRBD2; clone_size: many; j_call: TRBJ2-2; v_call: TRBV28; cdr3_nt: TGTGCCAGCAGCCGGGAGGGCGGGGAGCTGTTTTTT; cdr3_aa: CASSREGGELFF
d_call: TRBD1; clone_size: many; j_call: TRBJ1-1; v_call: TRBV5-1; cdr3_nt: TGCGCCAGCAGCACTGGACAGGGTGAAGCTTTCTTT; cdr3_aa: CASSTGQGEAFF
d_call: -; clone_size: many; j_call: TRBJ1-1; v_call: TRBV5-4; cdr3_nt: TGTGCCAGCAGCTTGGCGAGGAACACTGAAGCTTTCTTT; cdr3_aa: CASSLARNTEAFF
d_call: -; clone_size: few; j_call: TRBJ2-3; v_call: TRBV24-1; cdr3_nt: TGTGCCACCAGTGATAGGAAAGGAGGCACAGATACGCAGTATTTT; cdr3_aa: CATSDRKGGTDTQYF
d_call: TRBD1; clone_size: -; j_call: TRBJ1-1; v_call: TRBV5-1; cdr3_nt: TGCGCCAGCGCTTCCGGGACAGCGAACACTGAAGCTTTCTTT; cdr3_aa: CASASGTANTEAFF
d_call: -; clone_size: few; j_call: TRBJ1-1; v_call: TRBV6-5; cdr3_nt: TGTGCCAGCAGTTACGATGCCTCAGGGAGGGAGGCTTTCTTT; cdr3_aa: CASSYDASGREAFF
d_call: -; clone_size: many; j_call: TRBJ1-4; v_call: TRBV15; cdr3_nt: TGTGCCACCAGCAGAGATCTTGAGGGGGCTAATGAAAAACTGTTTTTT; cdr3_aa: CATSRDLEGANEKLFF
d_call: -; clone_size: many; j_call: TRBJ2-5; v_call: TRBV5-1; cdr3_nt: TGCGCCAGCAGCGAACCCGAAGAGACCCAGTACTTC; cdr3_aa: CASSEPEETQYF
d_call: TRBD1; clone_size: once; j_call: TRBJ2-7; v_call: TRBV6-5; cdr3_nt: TGTGCCAGCACCAAATCCCGACAGGGCCACGAGCAGTACTTC; cdr3_aa: CASTKSRQGHEQYF
d_call: -; clone_size: many; j_call: TRBJ2-1; v_call: TRBV20-1; cdr3_nt: TGCAGTGCTAGACCGGGACCGTACAATGAGCAGTTCTTC; cdr3_aa: CSARPGPYNEQFF
d_call: -; clone_size: many; j_call: TRBJ1-2; v_call: TRBV6-2/TRBV6-3; cdr3_nt: TGTGCCAGCAGTTTCAGCTATGGCTACACCTTC; cdr3_aa: CASSFSYGYTF
d_call: TRBD1; clone_size: few; j_call: TRBJ1-1; v_call: TRBV28; cdr3_nt: TGTGCCAGCAGTCCTCCAGGGGGGCCCACTGAAGCTTTCTTT; cdr3_aa: CASSPPGGPTEAFF
d_call: -; clone_size: many; j_call: TRBJ2-1; v_call: TRBV2; cdr3_nt: TGTGCCAGCAAGGCAGGCGGAAGCTCCTACAATGAGCAGTTCTTC; cdr3_aa: CASKAGGSSYNEQFF
d_call: TRBD1; clone_size: few; j_call: TRBJ1-2; v_call: TRBV18; cdr3_nt: TGTGCCAGCTCACCCCGGACAGGGGATGGCTACACCTTC; cdr3_aa: CASSPRTGDGYTF
d_call: TRBD1; clone_size: many; j_call: TRBJ1-5; v_call: TRBV6-5; cdr3_nt: TGTGCCAGCAGTTACTCCGACAGGGGCAATCAGCCCCAGCATTTT; cdr3_aa: CASSYSDRGNQPQHF
d_call: -; clone_size: many; j_call: TRBJ2-2; v_call: TRBV20-1; cdr3_nt: TGCAGTGCTAGAGACTTGACAGGACAAAGGGGTGGTACCGGGGAGCTGTTTTTT; cdr3_aa: CSARDLTGQRGGTGELFF
d_call: TRBD1; clone_size: few; j_call: TRBJ2-5; v_call: TRBV12-3/TRBV12-4; cdr3_nt: TGTGCCAGCAGTTTAACAGGGGGCATGGAGACCCAGTACTTC; cdr3_aa: CASSLTGGMETQYF
d_call: -; clone_size: many; j_call: TRBJ2-7; v_call: TRBV14; cdr3_nt: TGTGCCAGCAATTTGGATCAGGTGGAGCAGTACTTC; cdr3_aa: CASNLDQVEQYF
d_call: -; clone_size: few; j_call: TRBJ1-6; v_call: TRBV14; cdr3_nt: TGTGCCAGCAGCCAAGGCCAGTACTATAATTCACCCCTCCACTTT; cdr3_aa: CASSQGQYYNSPLHF
d_call: -; clone_size: many; j_call: TRBJ2-2; v_call: TRBV13; cdr3_nt: TGTGCCAGCAGCTTAGGACCGGCCGGGGAGCTGTTTTTT; cdr3_aa: CASSLGPAGELFF
d_call: -; clone_size: -; j_call: TRBJ2-1; v_call: TRBV7-2; cdr3_nt: TGTGCCAGCAGCTCCAGGGGCCGGTTCGACAATGAGCAGTTCTTC; cdr3_aa: CASSSRGRFDNEQFF
d_call: -; clone_size: many; j_call: TRBJ1-5; v_call: TRBV6-1; cdr3_nt: TGTGCCAGCAGTGCGACGGCTACTCAGTGGGGCCTTCGGCCCCAGCATTTT; cdr3_aa: CASSATATQWGLRPQHF
d_call: -; clone_size: many; j_call: TRBJ2-7; v_call: TRBV6-5; cdr3_nt: TGTGCCAGCAGTTACTCGAAGTTCGGGGCCTACGAGCAGTACTTC; cdr3_aa: CASSYSKFGAYEQYF
d_call: -; clone_size: many; j_call: TRBJ2-5; v_call: TRBV7-2; cdr3_nt: TGTGCCAGCAGCCCTCGAAGGGACAACAAAGAGACCCAGTACTTC; cdr3_aa: CASSPRRDNKETQYF
d_call: TRBD2; clone_size: many; j_call: TRBJ2-2; v_call: TRBV5-6; cdr3_nt: TGTGCCAGCAGCTTAATGCTAGCGGGGGACACCGGGGAGCTGTTTTTT; cdr3_aa: CASSLMLAGDTGELFF
d_call: -; clone_size: many; j_call: TRBJ2-4; v_call: TRBV28; cdr3_nt: TGTGCCACCCATGAAACCCTGCTAGCCAAAAACATTCAGTACTTC; cdr3_aa: CATHETLLAKNIQYF
d_call: -; clone_size: many; j_call: TRBJ2-7; v_call: TRBV9; cdr3_nt: TGTGCCAGCAGCGCGACCGGGGTTAAGGGCGAGCAGTACTTC; cdr3_aa: CASSATGVKGEQYF